This T cell receptor (beta chain) is drawn from a study of cytotoxic CD8 clonotypes in ibrutinib-treated CLL. CDR3 length: 15 amino acids. V lost 5 bases and J lost 0, with 13 bases in between. Germline V gives CDR1 SEHNR, CDR2 FQNEAQ (reference sequence). Measured with immunoSEQ multiplex PCR; TCRdb has only the in-frame clones, and not every one. The table shows about 310,000 clones, with more than 65% occurring only once. Sequenced material: PBMCs, taken before ibrutinib treatment. This clonotype was obtained from a human donor with chronic lymphocytic leukemia. The chain is built from TRBV7-9 and TRBJ1-1; possibly TRBD1 for D (5 bases). CDR3 nucleotides: TGTGCCAGCAGCCTGGGGGGGTTCATGAACACTGAAGCTTTCTTT. Its protein product is CASSLGGFMNTEAFF. The full variable domain, its missing parts supplied by reference TRBV7-9 and TRBJ1-1, is DTGVSQNPRHKITKRGQNVTFRCDPISEHNRLYWYRQTLGQGPEFLTYFQNEAQLEKSRLLSDRFSAERPKGSFSTLEIQRTEQGDSAMYLCASSLGGFMNTEAFFGQGTRLTVV.